Presented here are 9 T cell receptor beta chains from one specimen sequenced in a study of T cells in Graves' hyperthyroidism and ophthalmopathy. Researchers amplified the TCR beta CDR3 regions from RNA transcripts. The study used the HTBI primer set for a first-round RT-PCR of the TCR CDR3. TCRdb re-called the multiplex PCR reads through MiXCR, storing one row per CDR3 protein. The table records more than 500,000 distinct CDR3 sequences, roughly 15% of them present only once. Sequencing was performed on blood. The source is a woman in her thirties or forties with Graves' ophthalmopathy.

The chain recombines TRBV19 with TRBJ2-7; D is undetermined. This CDR3 has 13 residues. Trimming cost V 8 bases and J 3 bases, with 14 bases left between them. The germline V gene encodes CDR1 LNHDA and CDR2 SQIVND (reference sequence). The CDR3: CASQQVGGYEQYF. CDR3 bases: TGTGCCAGTCAGCAAGTTGGTGGCTACGAGCAGTACTTC.

V is TRBV29-1 and J is TRBJ2-7, with D unclear. Trimming removed 0 bases at V and 5 bases at J, with 14 bases between. CDR1 SQVTM and CDR2 ANQGSEA come from the germline V gene. The CDR3 has 14 amino acids. The chain's CDR3 is CSVEEGTAWDEQYF. DNA for the CDR3: TGCAGCGTTGAAGAAGGAACCGCGTGGGACGAGCAGTACTTC.

J is TRBJ1-2 and V is TRBV5-1; D is perhaps TRBD1 (5 bases). Germline CDR1 SGHRS, CDR2 YFSETQ. CDR3 length equals 15 residues. V was cut by 0 bases and J by 11 bases, with 20 bases left in between. The CDR3 DNA sequence: TGCGCCAGCAGCTTGGTTCCGGGACGCCAATATAGTTACACCTTC. Translation: CASSLVPGRQYSYTF.

This clonotype was counted many times. The chain has TRBV19 and TRBJ1-1, with a possible D match to TRBD1 (5 bases). The CDR3 is 13 residues long. CDR1 LNHDA and CDR2 SQIVND come from the germline V gene (reference sequence). V was pared by 6 bases and J by 0 bases, with 8 bases between. Here the CDR3 reads CASRIQVNTEAFF. As DNA, the CDR3 is TGTGCCAGTAGAATACAGGTGAACACTGAAGCTTTCTTT.

The V and J genes are TRBV12-3 or TRBV12-4 and TRBJ2-2, with TRBD1 as a possible D gene (6 bases). The V end was cut by 7 bases, the J end by 4 bases, with 13 bases between. There are 14 residues in the CDR3. This chain's CDR3 is CASNKRGGTGELFF. The CDR3 DNA reads TGTGCCAGCAATAAACGAGGGGGCACCGGGGAGCTGTTTTTT.

This clonotype was seen ten or more times. The rearrangement links TRBV7-2 to TRBJ1-1; possible D gene TRBD1, 5 bases. The V gene lost 1 base and the J gene lost 2 bases, with 11 bases spanning the gap. CDR1 is SGHTA, CDR2 FQGNSA, per germline. This CDR3 has 15 amino acids. Here the CDR3 reads CASSLGGLQNTEAFF. CDR3 bases: TGTGCCAGCAGCTTAGGGGGGTTACAAAACACTGAAGCTTTCTTT. Complete variable domain (other parts from reference TRBV7-2 and TRBJ1-1): GAGVSQSPSNKVTEKGKDVELRCDPISGHTALYWYRQSLGQGLEFLIYFQGNSAPDKSGLPSDRFSAERTGGSVSTLTIQRTQQEDSAVYLCASSLGGLQNTEAFFGQGTRLTVV.

This rearrangement joins TRBV6-5 to TRBJ2-7; the match to TRBD1 covers 11 bases. The CDR3 loop spans 16 amino acids. Germline assignment: CDR1 MNHEY and CDR2 SVGAGI. Trimming took 0 bases from V and 1 from J; bases not matched to a gene: 2. CDR3 loop: CASSYSWDRGSYEQYF. CDR3 DNA: TGTGCCAGCAGTTACTCTTGGGACAGGGGGTCCTACGAGCAGTACTTC.

This clonotype occurred many times. The rearrangement links TRBV12-5 to TRBJ2-5; tentative D call: TRBD1 (6 bases). Per the germline V gene, CDR1 is LGHNT and CDR2 is FRNRAP. This CDR3 spans 14 amino acids. Trimming left V 3 bases short and J 5 bases short, with 13 bases between. CDR3 nucleotide sequence: TGTGCTAGTGGTTTCGACAGGAGGTCCGAGACCCAGTACTTC. Residues: CASGFDRRSETQYF. Full variable domain (remainder filled in from reference TRBV12-5 and TRBJ2-5): DARVTQTPRHKVTEMGQEVTMRCQPILGHNTVFWYRQTMMQGLELLAYFRNRAPLDDSGMPKDRFSAEMPDATLATLKIQPSEPRDSAVYFCASGFDRRSETQYFGPGTRLLVL.

The chain is built from TRBV28 and TRBJ2-7, with a tentative D call TRBD1 (6 bases). CDR1 and CDR2 (germline): MDHEN, SYDVKM. The length of the CDR3 is 15 residues. Trimming left V 5 bases short and J 3 bases short, with 17 bases between. The CDR3 sequence: CASSIKPGHLYEQYF. CDR3 nucleotides: TGTGCCAGCAGTATAAAACCGGGACACCTCTACGAGCAGTACTTC.